Listed here are 5 T cell receptor beta chains from one sample, sequenced in a study of identical twins listed by TCRdb under 2016. The library was produced with 5' RACE. TCRdb names Illumina HiSeq 2000 as the instrument used. The raw public data were reprocessed by TCRdb itself: fastp quality trimming at Q25, MiXCR clonotype calling, in-frame beta chains only. When rows share a CDR3 protein, they turn into one entry using the most common DNA and genes. This sample gives about 290,000 distinct CDR3 sequences in total; nearly 9.5% of them show up just once. The leading ten clones occupy 6% to 8.5% of the sample. The same data also contributed to another study, on yellow fever vaccine responses in identical twins.

Sequenced input: CD8+ T cells sorted from blood. These receptors were taken from a young woman in good health.

This clonotype appeared many times. This chain uses TRBV27 with TRBJ1-2, with a weak D call TRBD1 (5 bases). The CDR3 consists of 15 residues. V lost 5 bases, J lost 4 bases, and 17 bases lay in between. Germline V CDR1 and CDR2: MNHEY, SMNVEV (reference sequence). The CDR3 is CASSRSGTDLYGYTF. DNA of the CDR3: TGTGCCAGCAGTAGATCCGGGACGGACCTCTATGGCTACACCTTC.

This clonotype has ten or more counts. V and J are TRBV6-1 and TRBJ1-4, with a tentative D call TRBD1 (6 bases). Germline CDR1 MNHNS, CDR2 SASEGT. This CDR3 has 14 residues. Trimming removed 6 bases at V and 4 bases at J, with 12 bases between. The CDR3 here is CASSPDRFNEKLFF. The CDR3 region has the DNA TGTGCCAGCAGCCCCGACAGGTTTAATGAAAAACTGTTTTTT.

This clonotype has more than one count but fewer than ten. The rearrangement joins TRBV20-1 to TRBJ1-1; possible D gene TRBD1, 6 bases. CDR1 is DFQATT, CDR2 SNEGSKA, per germline (reference sequence). Trimming removed 5 bases from V and 5 bases from J, with 18 bases in between. The CDR3 runs 14 residues. This CDR3 is CSAPDRPLGTEAFF. The DNA of the CDR3 is TGCAGTGCTCCCGACAGGCCCCTCGGGACTGAAGCTTTCTTT.

This clonotype was seen at least ten times. The chain's CDR3 is CSFGTGGTDTQYF. The CDR3 nucleotides read TGCAGCTTCGGGACAGGGGGCACAGATACGCAGTATTTT. The rearrangement joins TRBV29-1 to TRBJ2-3, with 10 bases that match TRBD1. The length of the CDR3 is 13 residues. CDR1 and CDR2 (germline): SQVTM, ANQGSEA. V lost 8 bases, J lost 1 base, and 3 bases stayed unmatched.

There are a few counts of this clonotype. The V gene is TRBV20-1, the J gene TRBJ2-5; TRBD1 aligns across 10 bases. CDR1 DFQATT and CDR2 SNEGSKA come from the germline V gene (reference sequence). This CDR3 region has 13 residues. J was trimmed by 3 bases and V by 3 bases; bases with no gene match: 1. Here the CDR3 DNA reads TGCAGTGCTAGGGGGACAGGGGAAGAGACCCAGTACTTC. Amino acids: CSARGTGEETQYF.